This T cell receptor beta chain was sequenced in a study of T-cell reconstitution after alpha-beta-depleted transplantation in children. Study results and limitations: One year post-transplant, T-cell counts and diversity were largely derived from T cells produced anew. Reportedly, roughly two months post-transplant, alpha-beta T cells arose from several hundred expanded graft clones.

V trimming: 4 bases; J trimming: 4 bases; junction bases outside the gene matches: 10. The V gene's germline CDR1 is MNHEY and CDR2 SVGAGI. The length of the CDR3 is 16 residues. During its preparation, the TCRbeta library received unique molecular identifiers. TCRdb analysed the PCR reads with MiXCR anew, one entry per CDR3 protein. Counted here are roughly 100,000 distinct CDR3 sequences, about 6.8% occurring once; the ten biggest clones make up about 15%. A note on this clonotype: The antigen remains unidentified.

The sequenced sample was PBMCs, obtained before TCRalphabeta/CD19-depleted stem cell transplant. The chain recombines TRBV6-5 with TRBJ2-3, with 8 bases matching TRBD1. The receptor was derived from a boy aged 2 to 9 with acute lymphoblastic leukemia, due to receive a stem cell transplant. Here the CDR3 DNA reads TGTGCCAGCAGTTCAGGGGGCGGTGGAGGGCCAGATACGCAGTATTTT. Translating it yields CASSSGGGGGPDTQYF.